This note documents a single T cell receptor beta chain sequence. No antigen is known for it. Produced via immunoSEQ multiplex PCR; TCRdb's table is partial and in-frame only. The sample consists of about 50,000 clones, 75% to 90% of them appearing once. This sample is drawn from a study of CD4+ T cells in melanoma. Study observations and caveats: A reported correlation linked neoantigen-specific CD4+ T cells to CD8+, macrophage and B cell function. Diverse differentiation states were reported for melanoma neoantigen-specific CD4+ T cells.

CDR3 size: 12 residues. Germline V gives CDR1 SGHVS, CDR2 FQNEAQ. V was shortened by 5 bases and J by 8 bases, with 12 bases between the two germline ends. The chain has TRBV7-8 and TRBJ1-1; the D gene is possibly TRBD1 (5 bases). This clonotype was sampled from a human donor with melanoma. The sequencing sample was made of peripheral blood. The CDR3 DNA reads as TGTGCCAGCAGCCCAGGGCATCCCGAAGCTTTCTTT. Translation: CASSPGHPEAFF. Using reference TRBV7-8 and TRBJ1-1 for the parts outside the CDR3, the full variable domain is GAGVSQSPRYKVAKRGQDVALRCDPISGHVSLFWYQQALGQGPEFLTYFQNEAQLDKSGLPSDRFFAERPEGSVSTLKIQRTQQEDSAVYLCASSPGHPEAFFGQGTRLTVV.